A selection of T cell receptor beta chains follows, all from one sample in a study of blood T cell repertoires in COVID-19. Clones were read by immunoSEQ multiplex PCR, and TCRdb kept only the in-frame ones, dropping some. The table has roughly 300,000 clones, around 86% seen once. The sample was PBMCs or T cells enriched from blood (not recorded which). The receptors were gathered from a man in his thirties or forties who had recovered from COVID-19. CDR3s include the opening cysteine and the closing phenylalanine or tryptophan. D genes are given only for firm matches. Some rows have no size entry. The others give once, few or many, or a class for an expanded clone.

D gene	V gene	J gene	clone size	CDR3 DNA	CDR3 protein
NA	TRBV12-3/TRBV12-4	TRBJ1-2	NA	TGTGCCAGCAGTCCCCGTTATACAGAGGGCTACACCTTC	CASSPRYTEGYTF
TRBD1	TRBV24-1	TRBJ2-2	few	TGTGCCACCTCCTCGTACAGGGGTAACACCGGGGAGCTGTTTTTT	CATSSYRGNTGELFF
TRBD1	TRBV6-5	TRBJ1-6	NA	TGTGCCACCACAGGGGGCATCGGTTCACCCCTCCACTTT	CATTGGIGSPLHF
TRBD1	TRBV5-5	TRBJ2-2	NA	TGTGCCAGCAGCTTCCGGCAGGGGGCAGGCGGGGAGCTGTTTTTT	CASSFRQGAGGELFF
NA	TRBV7-2	TRBJ1-5	NA	TGTGCCAGCAGCTTAGCCCCACAGGGCTTCAATCAGCCCCAGCATTTT	CASSLAPQGFNQPQHF
TRBD1	TRBV30	TRBJ2-4	NA	TGTGCCTGGAGTACCCACAGGGGTGGAGGAAACATTCAGTACTTC	CAWSTHRGGGNIQYF
NA	TRBV6-5	TRBJ1-4	NA	TGTGCCAGCACCGGCCGGGGGGGCCTTAATGAAAAACTGTTTTTT	CASTGRGGLNEKLFF
TRBD1	TRBV9	TRBJ2-3	NA	TGTGCCAGCAGCGCCAGGACAGGGGACGGCGATACGCAGTATTTT	CASSARTGDGDTQYF
NA	TRBV19	TRBJ1-3	NA	TGTGCCAGTAGTATTCTAGCAACATCTGGAAACACCATATATTTT	CASSILATSGNTIYF
TRBD1	TRBV2	TRBJ2-7	NA	TGTGCCAGCAGCGAAGGACAGGGGGCTCGGTACGAGCAGTACTTC	CASSEGQGARYEQYF
NA	TRBV15	TRBJ2-1	NA	TGTGCCACCAGCGGAGCCGGGGAGCAGTTCTTC	CATSGAGEQFF
NA	TRBV27	TRBJ1-2	once	TGTGCCAGCAGTAGCGGTTTGTGGCTGGGCGGCTACACCTTC	CASSSGLWLGGYTF
TRBD2	TRBV19	TRBJ2-3	NA	TGTGCCAGTAGTATAATGACTAGCGGGCGGCGAGATACGCAGTATTTT	CASSIMTSGRRDTQYF
NA	TRBV5-1	TRBJ1-1	NA	TGCGCCTCCTCCACGGGCCAGGGTGCGAACACTGAAGCTTTCTTT	CASSTGQGANTEAFF
TRBD2	TRBV7-9	TRBJ2-1	NA	TGTGCCAGCAGCATATTAGCGGGAGGAGTAAATGAGCAGTTCTTC	CASSILAGGVNEQFF
TRBD1	TRBV28	TRBJ2-1	NA	TGTGCCAGCAGCTCCACCGGGACAGGGGGTTTTGGTGAGCAGTTCTTC	CASSSTGTGGFGEQFF
TRBD2	TRBV28	TRBJ2-5	NA	TGTGCCAGCAGTTTACCCGCGAGGGGAGCGGGGGGCGAAACTCGAGAGACCCAGTACTTC	CASSLPARGAGGETRETQYF
NA	TRBV7-2	TRBJ2-5	NA	TGTGCCAGCAGCACCCGCGGAGGGGACCAAGAGACCCAGTACTTC	CASSTRGGDQETQYF
TRBD2	TRBV9	TRBJ2-2	NA	TGTGCCAGCAGCGGACTAGCGGGGGGGCCTTACACCGGGGAGCTGTTTTTT	CASSGLAGGPYTGELFF
NA	TRBV27	TRBJ1-2	NA	TGTGCCAGCAGTTTATTTGGACAAACCGACCTTAACTATGGCTACACCTTC	CASSLFGQTDLNYGYTF
NA	TRBV2	TRBJ2-7	NA	TGTGCCAGCAGGGAGGGCCTAATCGAGCAGTACTTC	CASREGLIEQYF
NA	TRBV5-1	TRBJ2-5	NA	TGCGCCAGCACCCCCCAGGGGCGGCACAGCCAAGAGACCCAGTACTTC	CASTPQGRHSQETQYF
TRBD1	TRBV18	TRBJ2-7	NA	TGTGCCAGCTCCGCAACTCCGGGACAGGGGTCCTACGAGCAGTACTTC	CASSATPGQGSYEQYF
TRBD2	TRBV13	TRBJ2-1	NA	TGTGCCAGCAGCTTAGCGGGACTAGGTAAGAATGAGCAGTTCTTC	CASSLAGLGKNEQFF
NA	TRBV19	TRBJ1-5	NA	TGTGCCAGTAGTATTCTGGGACAAGGCAATCAGCCCCAGCATTTT	CASSILGQGNQPQHF
NA	TRBV5-1	TRBJ1-1	NA	TGCGCCAGCAGCTTGGCGGAGGTGGGGACTGAAGCTTTCTTT	CASSLAEVGTEAFF
TRBD2	TRBV3-1/TRBV3-2	TRBJ2-7	few	TGTGCCAGCAGCCAGTTCAGCGGGGGTTACGAGCAGTACTTC	CASSQFSGGYEQYF
TRBD1	TRBV7-9	TRBJ1-1	NA	TGTGCCTCAGGGGGCTCTGAAGCTTTCTTT	CASGGSEAFF